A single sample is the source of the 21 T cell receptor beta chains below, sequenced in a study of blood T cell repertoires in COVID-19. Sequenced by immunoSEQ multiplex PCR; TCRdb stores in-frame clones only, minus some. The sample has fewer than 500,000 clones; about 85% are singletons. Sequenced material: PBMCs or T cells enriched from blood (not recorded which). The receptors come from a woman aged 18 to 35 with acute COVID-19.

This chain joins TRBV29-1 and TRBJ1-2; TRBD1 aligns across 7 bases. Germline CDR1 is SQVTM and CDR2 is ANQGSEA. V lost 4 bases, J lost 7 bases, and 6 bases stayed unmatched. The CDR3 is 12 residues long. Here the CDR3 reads CSVANRGGGYTF. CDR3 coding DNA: TGCAGCGTTGCTAACAGGGGAGGTGGCTACACCTTC.

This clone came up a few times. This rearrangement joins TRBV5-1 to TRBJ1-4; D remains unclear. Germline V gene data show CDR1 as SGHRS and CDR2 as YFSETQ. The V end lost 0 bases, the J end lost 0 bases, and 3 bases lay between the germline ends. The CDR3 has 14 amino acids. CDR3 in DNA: TGCGCCAGCAGCTTGGACACAACTAATGAAAAACTGTTTTTT. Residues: CASSLDTTNEKLFF.

The CDR3 sequence is CASSDRTGRSYEQYF. The CDR3 DNA reads TGTGCCAGCAGTGACCGGACAGGCCGCTCCTACGAGCAGTACTTC. This chain links TRBV2 with TRBJ2-7, with 7 bases that match TRBD1. The CDR3 loop spans 15 amino acids. Germline V gives CDR1 SNHLY, CDR2 FYNNEI. Trimming removed 3 bases from V and 0 bases from J; junction bases left unmatched: 5.

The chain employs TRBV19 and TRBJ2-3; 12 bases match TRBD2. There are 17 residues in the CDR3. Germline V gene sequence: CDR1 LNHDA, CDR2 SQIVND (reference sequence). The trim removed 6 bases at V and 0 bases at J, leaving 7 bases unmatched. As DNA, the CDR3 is TGTGCCAGTAGCTTCGGACTAGCGGGGACTAGCACAGATACGCAGTATTTT. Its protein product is CASSFGLAGTSTDTQYF.

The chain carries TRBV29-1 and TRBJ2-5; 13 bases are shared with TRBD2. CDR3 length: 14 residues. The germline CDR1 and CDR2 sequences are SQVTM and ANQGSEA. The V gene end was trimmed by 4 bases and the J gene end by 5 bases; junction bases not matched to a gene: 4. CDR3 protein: CSVAGTSGMETQYF. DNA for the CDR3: TGCAGCGTTGCCGGGACTAGCGGGATGGAGACCCAGTACTTC. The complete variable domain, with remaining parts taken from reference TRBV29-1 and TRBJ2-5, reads SAVISQKPSRDICQRGTSLTIQCQVDSQVTMMFWYRQQPGQSLTLIATANQGSEATYESGFVIDKFPISRPNLTFSTLTVSNMSPEDSSIYLCSVAGTSGMETQYFGPGTRLLVL.

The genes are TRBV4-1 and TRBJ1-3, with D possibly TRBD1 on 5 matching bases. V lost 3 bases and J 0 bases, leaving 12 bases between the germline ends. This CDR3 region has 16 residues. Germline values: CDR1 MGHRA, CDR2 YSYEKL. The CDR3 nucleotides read TGCGCCAGCAGCCAGGCGGGACGGATCTCTGGAAACACCATATATTTT. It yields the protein CASSQAGRISGNTIYF.

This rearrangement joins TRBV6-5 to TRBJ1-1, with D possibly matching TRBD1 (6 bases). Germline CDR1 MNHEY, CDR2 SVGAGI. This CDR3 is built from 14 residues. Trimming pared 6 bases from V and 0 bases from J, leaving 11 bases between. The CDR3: CASSTGTLNTEAFF. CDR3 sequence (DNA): TGTGCCAGCAGCACCGGGACACTGAACACTGAAGCTTTCTTT.

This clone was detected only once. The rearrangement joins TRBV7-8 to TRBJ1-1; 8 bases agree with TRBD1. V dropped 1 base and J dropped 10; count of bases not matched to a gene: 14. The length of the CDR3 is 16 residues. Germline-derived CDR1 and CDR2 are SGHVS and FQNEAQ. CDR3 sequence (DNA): TGTGCCAGCAGCTTAGATGATGGACAGGGCTTCCGCGGAGCTTTCTTT. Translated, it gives CASSLDDGQGFRGAFF.

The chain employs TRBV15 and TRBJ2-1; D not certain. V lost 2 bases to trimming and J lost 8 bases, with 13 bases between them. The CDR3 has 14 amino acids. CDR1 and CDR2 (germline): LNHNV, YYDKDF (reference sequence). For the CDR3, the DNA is TGTGCCACCAGCAGACCCACTTATTCGGATGAGCAGTTCTTC. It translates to CATSRPTYSDEQFF.

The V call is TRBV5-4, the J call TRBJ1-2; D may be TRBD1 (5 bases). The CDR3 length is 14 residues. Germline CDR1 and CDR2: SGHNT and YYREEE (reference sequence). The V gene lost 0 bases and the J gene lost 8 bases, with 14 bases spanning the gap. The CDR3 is CASSLGPGQGGYTF. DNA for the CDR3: TGTGCCAGCAGCTTGGGCCCCGGACAAGGAGGCTACACCTTC.

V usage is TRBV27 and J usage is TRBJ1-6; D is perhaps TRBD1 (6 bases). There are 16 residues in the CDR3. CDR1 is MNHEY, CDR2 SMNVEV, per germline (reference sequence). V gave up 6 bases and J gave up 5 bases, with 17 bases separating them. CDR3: CASSLTGQTNNSPLHF. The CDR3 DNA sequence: TGTGCCAGCAGCCTAACGGGACAAACAAATAATTCACCCCTCCACTTT.

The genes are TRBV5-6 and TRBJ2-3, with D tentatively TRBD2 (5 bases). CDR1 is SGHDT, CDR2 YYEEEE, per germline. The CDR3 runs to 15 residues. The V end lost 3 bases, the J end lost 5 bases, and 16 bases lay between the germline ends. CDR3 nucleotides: TGTGCCAGCAGCTCGACGGGGATCCGCGAAGATACGCAGTATTTT. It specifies CASSSTGIREDTQYF.

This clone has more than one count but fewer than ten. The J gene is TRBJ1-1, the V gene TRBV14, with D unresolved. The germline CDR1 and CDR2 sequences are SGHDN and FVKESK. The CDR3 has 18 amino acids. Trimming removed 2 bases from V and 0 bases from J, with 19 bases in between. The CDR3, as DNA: TGTGCCAGCAGCCAAATAAACCTCCGACACCTCATGAACACTGAAGCTTTCTTT. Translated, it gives CASSQINLRHLMNTEAFF.

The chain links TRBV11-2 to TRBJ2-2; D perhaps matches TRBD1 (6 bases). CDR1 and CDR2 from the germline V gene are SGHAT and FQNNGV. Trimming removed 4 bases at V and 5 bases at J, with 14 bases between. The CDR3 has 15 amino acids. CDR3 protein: CASSSPRGWTGELFF. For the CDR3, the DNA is TGTGCCAGCAGCTCCCCCAGGGGATGGACCGGGGAGCTGTTTTTT.

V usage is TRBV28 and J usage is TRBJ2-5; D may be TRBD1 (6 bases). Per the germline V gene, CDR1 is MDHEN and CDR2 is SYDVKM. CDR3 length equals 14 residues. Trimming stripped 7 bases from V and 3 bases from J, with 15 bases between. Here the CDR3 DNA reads TGTGCCAGCACCCACTCTCCAGGGGAAGAGACCCAGTACTTC. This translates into CASTHSPGEETQYF.

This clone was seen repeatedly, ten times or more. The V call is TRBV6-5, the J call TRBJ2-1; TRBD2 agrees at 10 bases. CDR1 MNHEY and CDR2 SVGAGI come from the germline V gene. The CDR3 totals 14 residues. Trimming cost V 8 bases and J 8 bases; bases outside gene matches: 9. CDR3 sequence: CASSGSGGAYEQFF. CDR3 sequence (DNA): TGTGCCAGCTCTGGCAGCGGGGGGGCCTATGAGCAGTTCTTC.

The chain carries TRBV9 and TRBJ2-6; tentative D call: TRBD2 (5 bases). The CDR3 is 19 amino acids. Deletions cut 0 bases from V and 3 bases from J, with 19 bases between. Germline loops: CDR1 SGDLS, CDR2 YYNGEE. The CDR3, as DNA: TGTGCCAGCAGCGTAGATCCCCCAATCCGAGGGTTTGGGGCCAACGTCCTGACTTTC. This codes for CASSVDPPIRGFGANVLTF.

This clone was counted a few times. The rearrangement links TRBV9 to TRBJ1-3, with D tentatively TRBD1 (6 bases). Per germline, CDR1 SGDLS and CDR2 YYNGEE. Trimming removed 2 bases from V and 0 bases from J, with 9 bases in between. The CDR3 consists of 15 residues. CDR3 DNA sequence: TGTGCCAGCAGCGTCGGGACAAGCTCTGGAAACACCATATATTTT. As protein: CASSVGTSSGNTIYF.

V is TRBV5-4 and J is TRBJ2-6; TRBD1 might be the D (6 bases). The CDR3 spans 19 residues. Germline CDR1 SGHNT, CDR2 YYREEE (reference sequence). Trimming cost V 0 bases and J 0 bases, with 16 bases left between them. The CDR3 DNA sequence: TGTGCCAGCAGCTTGGCCATGGGGGCGAGTAGCTCTGGGGCCAACGTCCTGACTTTC. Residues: CASSLAMGASSSGANVLTF.

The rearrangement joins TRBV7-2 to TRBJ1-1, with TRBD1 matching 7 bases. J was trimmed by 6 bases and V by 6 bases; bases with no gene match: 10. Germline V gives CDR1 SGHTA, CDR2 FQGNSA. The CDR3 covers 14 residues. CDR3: CASRRPGQSPEAFF. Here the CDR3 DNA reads TGTGCCAGCAGAAGACCGGGACAGTCTCCTGAAGCTTTCTTT.

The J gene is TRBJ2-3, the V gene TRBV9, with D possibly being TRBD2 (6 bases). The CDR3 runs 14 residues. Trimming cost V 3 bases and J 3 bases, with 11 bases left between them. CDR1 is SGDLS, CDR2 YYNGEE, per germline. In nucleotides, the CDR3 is TGTGCCAGCAGCGAGCCGGGGGTGACAGATACGCAGTATTTT. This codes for CASSEPGVTDTQYF.